This T cell receptor beta chain was found in a study of blood T cell repertoires in COVID-19. Study-wide background: Samples representing acute and convalescent COVID-19 were sourced from the United States, Italy and Spain. T cells, B-cell-depleted T cells, or PBMCs provided the cDNA or gDNA that served as material.

The CDR3 consists of 16 residues. Germline lookup yields CDR1 GTSNPN and CDR2 SVGIG (reference sequence). Trimming at V came to 2 bases and at J to 5 bases, leaving 11 bases not matched to a gene. Per the authors' pipeline: Amplifying reference gene primers gave estimates of nucleated cell counts. Clones were sequenced by immunoSEQ multiplex PCR, and TCRdb holds only the in-frame ones, with some missing. That table furnishes V, J and clone size, whereas the DNA furnished D and trimming. The sample yields some 58,000 clones, about nine tenths seen once. This sequence joins TRBV30 and TRBJ2-5; 10 positions match TRBD2. Sequenced: peripheral blood. This clonotype was sampled from a middle-aged man with acute or convalescent COVID-19. In DNA form, the CDR3 reads TGTGCCTGGAGTCCATCTAGCGGGAGACTTTCGGAGACCCAGTACTTC. The encoded protein is CAWSPSSGRLSETQYF.